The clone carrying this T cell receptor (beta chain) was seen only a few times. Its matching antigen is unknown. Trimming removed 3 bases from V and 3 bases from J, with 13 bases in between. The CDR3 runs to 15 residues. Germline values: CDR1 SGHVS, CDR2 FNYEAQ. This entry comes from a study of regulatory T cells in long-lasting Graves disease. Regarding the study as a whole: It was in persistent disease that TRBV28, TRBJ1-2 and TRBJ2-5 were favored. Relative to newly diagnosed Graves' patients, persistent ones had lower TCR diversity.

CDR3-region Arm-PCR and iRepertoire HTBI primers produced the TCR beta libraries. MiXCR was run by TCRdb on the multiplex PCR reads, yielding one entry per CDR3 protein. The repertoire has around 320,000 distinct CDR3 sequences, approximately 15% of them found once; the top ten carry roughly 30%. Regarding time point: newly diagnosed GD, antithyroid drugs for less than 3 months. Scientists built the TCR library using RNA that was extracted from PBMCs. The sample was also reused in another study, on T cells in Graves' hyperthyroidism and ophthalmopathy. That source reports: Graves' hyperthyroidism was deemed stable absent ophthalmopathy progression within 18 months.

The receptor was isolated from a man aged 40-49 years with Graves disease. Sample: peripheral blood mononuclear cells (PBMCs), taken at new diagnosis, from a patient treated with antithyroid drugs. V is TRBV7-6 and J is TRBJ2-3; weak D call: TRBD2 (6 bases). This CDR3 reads CASSFEEGRTDTQYF. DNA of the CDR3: TGTGCCAGCAGCTTCGAGGAGGGAAGGACAGATACGCAGTATTTT.